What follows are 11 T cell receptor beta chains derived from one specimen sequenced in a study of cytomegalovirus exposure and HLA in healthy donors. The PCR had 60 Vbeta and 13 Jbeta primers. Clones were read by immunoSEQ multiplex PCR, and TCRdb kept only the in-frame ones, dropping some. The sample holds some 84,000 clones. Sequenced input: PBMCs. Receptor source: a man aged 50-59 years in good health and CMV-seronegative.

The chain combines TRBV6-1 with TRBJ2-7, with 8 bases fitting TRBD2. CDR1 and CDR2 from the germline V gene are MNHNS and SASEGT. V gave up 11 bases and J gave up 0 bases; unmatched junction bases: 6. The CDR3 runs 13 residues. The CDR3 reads CALGGARSYEQYF. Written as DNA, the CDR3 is TGTGCCCTCGGGGGGGCTCGCTCCTACGAGCAGTACTTC.

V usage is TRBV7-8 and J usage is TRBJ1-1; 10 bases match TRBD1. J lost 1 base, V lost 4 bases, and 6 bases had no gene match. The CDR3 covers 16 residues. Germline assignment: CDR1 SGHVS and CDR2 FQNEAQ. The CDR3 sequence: CASSSRDRGSNTEAFF. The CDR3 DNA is TGTGCCAGCAGCTCGCGGGACAGGGGCTCGAACACTGAAGCTTTCTTT.

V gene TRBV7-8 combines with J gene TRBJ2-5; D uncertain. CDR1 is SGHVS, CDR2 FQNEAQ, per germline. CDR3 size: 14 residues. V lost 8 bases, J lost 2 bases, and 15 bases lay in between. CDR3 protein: CASSPWSGQETQYF. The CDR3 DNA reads TGTGCCAGCTCTCCTTGGTCAGGACAAGAGACCCAGTACTTC. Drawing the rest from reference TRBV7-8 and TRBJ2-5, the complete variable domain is GAGVSQSPRYKVAKRGQDVALRCDPISGHVSLFWYQQALGQGPEFLTYFQNEAQLDKSGLPSDRFFAERPEGSVSTLKIQRTQQEDSAVYLCASSPWSGQETQYFGPGTRLLVL.

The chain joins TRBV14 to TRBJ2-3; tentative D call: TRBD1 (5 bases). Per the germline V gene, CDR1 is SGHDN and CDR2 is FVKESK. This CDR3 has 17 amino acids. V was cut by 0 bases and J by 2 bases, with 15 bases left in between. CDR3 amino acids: CASSQDRGTSYTDTQYF. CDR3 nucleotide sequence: TGTGCCAGCAGCCAAGATAGGGGCACCTCTTACACAGATACGCAGTATTTT.

The CDR3 DNA is TGTGCCAGCAGTTACGGACAGGGCACCTACGAGCAGTACTTC. It translates to CASSYGQGTYEQYF. The V gene is TRBV6-5, the J gene TRBJ2-7; 8 bases match TRBD1. The CDR3 has 14 amino acids. Looked up from germline, CDR1 is MNHEY and CDR2 is SVGAGI. Germline trimming cut 2 bases from V and 2 bases from J; bases unmatched to any gene: 2.

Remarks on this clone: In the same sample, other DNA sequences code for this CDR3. CDR3 coding DNA: TGTGCCAGCACTGGGGGACACTCTTCCTACAATGAGCAGTTCTTC. It codes for CASTGGHSSYNEQFF. The chain couples TRBV27 to TRBJ2-1; tentatively, D is TRBD1 (6 bases). Germline CDR1 MNHEY, CDR2 SMNVEV (reference sequence). The V end was cut by 7 bases, the J end by 1 base, with 14 bases between. CDR3 length equals 15 residues.

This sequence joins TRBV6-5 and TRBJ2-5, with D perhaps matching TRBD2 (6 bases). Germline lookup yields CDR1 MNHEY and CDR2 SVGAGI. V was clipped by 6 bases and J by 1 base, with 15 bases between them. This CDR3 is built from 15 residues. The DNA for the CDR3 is TGTGCCAGCAGCCCCCAGACTAGTCCCCAAGAGACCCAGTACTTC. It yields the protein CASSPQTSPQETQYF.

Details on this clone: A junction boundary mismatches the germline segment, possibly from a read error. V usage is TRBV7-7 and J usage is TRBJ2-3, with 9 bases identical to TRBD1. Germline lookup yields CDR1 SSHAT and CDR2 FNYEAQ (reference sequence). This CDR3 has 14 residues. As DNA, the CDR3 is TGTGCTAGCAGCCTCGGGACAGGGAGAGATACGCAGTATTTT. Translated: CASSLGTGRDTQYF.

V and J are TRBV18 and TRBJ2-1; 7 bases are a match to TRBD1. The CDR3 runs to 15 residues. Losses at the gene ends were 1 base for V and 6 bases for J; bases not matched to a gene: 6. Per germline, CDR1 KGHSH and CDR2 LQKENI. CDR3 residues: CASSPRQGSPNEQFF. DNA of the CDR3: TGTGCCAGCTCACCACGACAGGGCTCTCCCAATGAGCAGTTCTTC.

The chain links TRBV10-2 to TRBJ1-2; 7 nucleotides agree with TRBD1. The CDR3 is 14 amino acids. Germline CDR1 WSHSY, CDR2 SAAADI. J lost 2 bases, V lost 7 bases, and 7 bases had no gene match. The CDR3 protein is CASTLGGGNYGYTF. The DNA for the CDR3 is TGCGCCAGCACCCTTGGAGGGGGCAACTATGGCTACACCTTC.

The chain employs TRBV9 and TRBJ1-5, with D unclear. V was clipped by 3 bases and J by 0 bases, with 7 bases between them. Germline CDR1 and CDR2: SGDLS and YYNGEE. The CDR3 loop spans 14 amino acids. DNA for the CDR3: TGTGCCAGCAGCGCCGGGGATAGCAATCAGCCCCAGCATTTT. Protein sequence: CASSAGDSNQPQHF.